Listed below are T cell receptor beta chains from one sample, sequenced in a study of T cell responses to AZD1222 COVID-19 vaccine. The assay was immunoSEQ multiplex PCR, and TCRdb's table has in-frame clones only and misses some. Found here are around 110,000 clones, over 75% of them singletons; the top ten hold around 3.3%. The starting material was peripheral blood, obtained on day 0 of AZD1222 vaccination. The receptors derive from an adult in good health. CDR3s include the opening cysteine and the closing phenylalanine or tryptophan.

V gene	J gene	CDR3 protein
TRBV10-3	TRBJ1-4	CAISDRAGTEKLFF
TRBV7-9	TRBJ2-2	CASKGQGDTGELFF
TRBV7-9	TRBJ1-2	CASSVDRAFTNYGYTF
TRBV7-3	TRBJ2-7	CASSLNGVYEQYF
TRBV27	TRBJ1-6	CASRPGNNSPLHF
TRBV6-5	TRBJ1-5	CASTGGPTNQPQHF
TRBV19	TRBJ1-5	CASSSRGGGNQPQHF
TRBV3-1/TRBV3-2	TRBJ1-5	CASSQSLGQPQHF
TRBV5-1	TRBJ1-1	CASSPTLGDSEAFF
TRBV28	TRBJ2-7	CASTQAGEAYEQYF
TRBV5-1	TRBJ1-2	CASSFTQGASNYGYTF
TRBV7-9	TRBJ2-7	CASSANRENSTYEQYF
TRBV7-2	TRBJ2-7	CASSLPGIDEQYF
TRBV5-6	TRBJ2-5	CASSSQPGLGVQTQYF
TRBV15	TRBJ1-3	CATSRGQGIRGNSGNTIYF
TRBV24-1	TRBJ2-5	CATSVGGGVQETQYF
TRBV7-9	TRBJ1-2	CASSLEVRANYGYTF
TRBV2	TRBJ2-7	CASIARGFVYEQYF
TRBV5-1	TRBJ1-1	CASSLGVGQNTEAFF
TRBV6-6	TRBJ1-2	CASSYPGQGEGGYTF
TRBV29-1	TRBJ2-3	CSAQGAGTDTQYF
TRBV27	TRBJ1-6	CASRPTLWGRENSPLHF
TRBV4-1	TRBJ2-7	CASSPRLAASYEQYF
TRBV7-2	TRBJ1-6	CASSSRGTGSRGPLHF
TRBV6-5	TRBJ1-5	CASTQGGQPQHF
TRBV5-6	TRBJ1-1	CASSLGQGGLNTEAFF
TRBV4-2	TRBJ2-3	CASSQRGADTQYF
TRBV30	TRBJ1-6	CAWGAGLGVSPLHF
TRBV5-1	TRBJ2-3	CASSLVSSGGALTDTQYF
TRBV7-8	TRBJ1-3	CASSPRVGGNTIYF
TRBV24-1	TRBJ1-2	CATSDLRDNYGYTF